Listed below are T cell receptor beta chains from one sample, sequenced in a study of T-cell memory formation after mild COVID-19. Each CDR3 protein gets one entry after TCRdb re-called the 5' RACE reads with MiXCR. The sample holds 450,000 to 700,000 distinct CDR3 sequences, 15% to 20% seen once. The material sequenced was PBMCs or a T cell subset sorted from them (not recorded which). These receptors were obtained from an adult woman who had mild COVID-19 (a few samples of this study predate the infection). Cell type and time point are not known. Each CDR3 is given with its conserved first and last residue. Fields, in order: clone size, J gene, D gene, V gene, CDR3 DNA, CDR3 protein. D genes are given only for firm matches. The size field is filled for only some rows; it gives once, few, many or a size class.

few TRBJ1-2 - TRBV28 TGTGCCAGCACCCCCCCCGTAGTGATCTATGGCTACACCTTC CASTPPVVIYGYTF
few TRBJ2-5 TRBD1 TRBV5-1 TGCGCCAGCAGCTTGGAGGGGGCGACCCAGTACTTC CASSLEGATQYF
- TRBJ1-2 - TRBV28 TGTGCCAGCAGTTCACGGACAGAGGATAGCTATGGCTACACCTTC CASSSRTEDSYGYTF
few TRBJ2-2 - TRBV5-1 TGCGCCAGCAGCTTGGTAGGGAGAAACACCGGGGAGCTGTTTTTT CASSLVGRNTGELFF
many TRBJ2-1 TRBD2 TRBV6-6 TGTGCCAGCAGTCTCCAAGCGGGACGACTCAATGAGCAGTTCTTC CASSLQAGRLNEQFF
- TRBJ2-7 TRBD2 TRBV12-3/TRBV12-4 TGTGCCAGCAGTTTCGGGTCCGGGAGGGAGCAGTACTTC CASSFGSGREQYF
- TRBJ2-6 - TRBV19 TGTGCCAGTAGTATAACGTTCGTAGGGGGGGCCAACGTCCTGACTTTC CASSITFVGGANVLTF
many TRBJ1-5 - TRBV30 TGTGCCTGGAGTGTACAGGGCAATCAGCCCCAGCATTTT CAWSVQGNQPQHF
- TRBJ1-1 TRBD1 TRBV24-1 TGTGCCACCAGTGATTCAGACAGGGGGGCTGAAGCTTTCTTT CATSDSDRGAEAFF
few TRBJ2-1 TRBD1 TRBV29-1 TGCAGCGTTGACACAGGGGAAAATCACAATGAGCAGTTCTTC CSVDTGENHNEQFF
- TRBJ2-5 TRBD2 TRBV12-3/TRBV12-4 TGTGCCAGCAGTTTGGGTAGCGGGGGGCAGGGAGAGACCCAGTACTTC CASSLGSGGQGETQYF
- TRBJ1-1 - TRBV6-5 TGTGCCAGCAGTTACTCCGGGACACAAGTGAACACTGAAGCTTTCTTT CASSYSGTQVNTEAFF
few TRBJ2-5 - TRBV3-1 TGTGCCAGCAGCCAAGATCGCGACTGGAAAGAGACCCAGTACTTC CASSQDRDWKETQYF
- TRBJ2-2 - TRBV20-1 TGCAGTGCTAGGAATGTCGGCGGGGAGCTGTTTTTT CSARNVGGELFF
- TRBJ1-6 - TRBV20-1 TGCAGTGCTCCCACACGGGACACCCTGGTTTCACCCCTCCACTTT CSAPTRDTLVSPLHF
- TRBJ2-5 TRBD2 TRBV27 TGTGCCAGCAGTTCCTGGACTAGCGGGGAAGAGACCCAGTACTTC CASSSWTSGEETQYF
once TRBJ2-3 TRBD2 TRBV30 TGTGCCTGGAGTGTATCCAGCGGGGGAGCACATACGCAGTATTTT CAWSVSSGGAHTQYF
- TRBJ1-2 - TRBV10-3 TGTGCCATCAGTTCCCCGCCGGACAGAAACTATGGCTACACCTTC CAISSPPDRNYGYTF
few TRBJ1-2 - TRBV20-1 TGCAGTGCCTCCAGAGAATATGGCTACACCTTC CSASREYGYTF
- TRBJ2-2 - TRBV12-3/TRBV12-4 TGTGCCAGCAGCGATGAAGCGCTTAACGGGGAGCTGTTTTTT CASSDEALNGELFF
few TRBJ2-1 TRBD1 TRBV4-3 TGCGCCAGCAGCCTTACCGGGACAGCCAACAATGAGCAGTTCTTC CASSLTGTANNEQFF
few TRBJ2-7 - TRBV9 TGTGCCAGCAGCACAGAGGGAGGGGGCGGCTACGAGCAGTACTTC CASSTEGGGGYEQYF
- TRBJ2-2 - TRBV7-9 TGTGCCAGCAGCTTATTACCTTGGTACAGGGCAAACACCGGGGAGCTGTTTTTT CASSLLPWYRANTGELFF
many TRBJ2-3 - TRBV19 TGTGCCAGTAGTAGGGGATTGGCAGATACGCAGTATTTT CASSRGLADTQYF
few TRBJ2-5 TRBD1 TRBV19 TGTGCCAGTAGCGACAGGGGTTTTGTATTTGAGACCCAGTACTTC CASSDRGFVFETQYF
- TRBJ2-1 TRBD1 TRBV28 TGTGCCAGCAGTTTTACGGGACAGGGGGCGAAGGGTGAGCAGTTCTTC CASSFTGQGAKGEQFF
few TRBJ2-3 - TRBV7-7 TGTGCTAGCAGCTTAGCCCAGAGGGGCGATACGCAGTATTTT CASSLAQRGDTQYF
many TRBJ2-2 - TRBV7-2 TGTGCCAGCAGCCCATGGGGCCTGAACACCGGGGAGCTGTTTTTT CASSPWGLNTGELFF
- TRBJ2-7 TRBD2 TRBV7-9 TGTGCCAGCAGCTACGGGACTAGCGGGACGCCCTTCCCCTACGAGCAGTACTTC CASSYGTSGTPFPYEQYF
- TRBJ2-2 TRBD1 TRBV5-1 TGCGCCAGCAGCGTCGGGACAGGGAACACCGGGGAGCTGTTTTTT CASSVGTGNTGELFF
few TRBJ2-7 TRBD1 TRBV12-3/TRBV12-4 TGTGCCAGCAGTTTATCCACAGGGGGCAGGCACGAGCAGTACTTC CASSLSTGGRHEQYF
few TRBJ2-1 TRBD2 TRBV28 TGTGCCAGCAGTCCGGGACTAGTCCGTCATGAGCAGTTCTTC CASSPGLVRHEQFF
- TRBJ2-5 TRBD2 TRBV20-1 TGCAGTGCTCGCCGACTAGCGGGCTCTCTGACCCAGTACTTC CSARRLAGSLTQYF
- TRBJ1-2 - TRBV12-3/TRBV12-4 TGTGCCAGCAGTTTACCAATCCCTAACTATGGCTACACCTTC CASSLPIPNYGYTF
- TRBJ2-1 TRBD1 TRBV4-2 TGTGCCAGCAGCCAAGACAGGGGGCGCGGGTACAATGAGCAGTTCTTC CASSQDRGRGYNEQFF
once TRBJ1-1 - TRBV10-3 TGTGCCATCAGTGGCGGGCTGGGAGAAAGTGGGTTTGAAGCTTTCTTT CAISGGLGESGFEAFF
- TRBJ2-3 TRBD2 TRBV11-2 TGTGCCAGCAGCCCCCGCGGGGGGCTAACAGATACGCAGTATTTT CASSPRGGLTDTQYF
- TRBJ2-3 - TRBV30 TGTGCCTGGAGCGCCCTCGGGGTGGGCACAGATACGCAGTATTTT CAWSALGVGTDTQYF
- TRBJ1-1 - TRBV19 TGTGCCAGTAGGCAGGGTTTGGCTGAAGCTTCCTTT CASRQGLAEASF
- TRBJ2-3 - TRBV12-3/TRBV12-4 TGTGCCAGCAGTTTCCAGGCCGGGGGGCCCACAGATACGCAGTATTTT CASSFQAGGPTDTQYF
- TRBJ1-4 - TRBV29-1 TGCAGCGTTGAAGAGGGGAACCCAACTAATGAAAAACTGTTTTTT CSVEEGNPTNEKLFF
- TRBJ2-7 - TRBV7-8 TGTGCCAGCAGCTTAAGGGGGACTCGCTCCTACGAGCAGTACTTC CASSLRGTRSYEQYF
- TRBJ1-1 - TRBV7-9 TGTGCCAGCAGCCGAAAAGGTGAAGCTTTCTTT CASSRKGEAFF
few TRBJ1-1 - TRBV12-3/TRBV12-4 TGTGCCAGCAGCCGGAGCAGGGACGAAGCTTTCTTT CASSRSRDEAFF
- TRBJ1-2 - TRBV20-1 TGCAGTGCTAGAGATGGCGCAGGATATGGCTACACCTTC CSARDGAGYGYTF
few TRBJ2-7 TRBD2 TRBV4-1 TGCGCCAGCAGCGGGACTAGCGGGGACTACGAGCAGTACTTC CASSGTSGDYEQYF
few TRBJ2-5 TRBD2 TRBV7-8 TGTGCCAGCAGCTCGAGACTAGCGGGGTACCAAGAGACCCAGTACTTC CASSSRLAGYQETQYF